The clone carrying this T cell receptor beta chain was counted once. Its target is not known. Peripheral blood genomic DNA, not sorted cells or RNA, was the template. Multiplex touch-down PCR with TRB-A/B primers amplified rearranged V-D-J TRB sequences. Using its own MiXCR run on the multiplex PCR reads, TCRdb lists one record per CDR3 protein. This sample has approximately 11,000 distinct CDR3 sequences, with 35% to 50% found just once. The sample is drawn from a study of T cell repertoires in aging, cancer and after chemotherapy. Overall study findings and caveats: Median generation probability rose over the chemotherapy interval in each cancer cohort, suggesting rebound thymic output. Age-matched healthy donors had significantly more diverse, less clonal blood TCR repertoires than untreated cancer patients.

Trimming cost V 2 bases and J 3 bases, with 8 bases left between them. The germline V gene has CDR1 SGHTA and CDR2 FQGNSA. This CDR3 spans 14 amino acids. The TCR was taken from a human donor in good health. The chain employs TRBV7-2 and TRBJ2-1; D unclear. The sample consisted of blood. CDR3 sequence: CASSLMLNYNEQFF. CDR3 bases: TGTGCCAGCAGCTTAATGCTAAACTACAATGAGCAGTTCTTC.